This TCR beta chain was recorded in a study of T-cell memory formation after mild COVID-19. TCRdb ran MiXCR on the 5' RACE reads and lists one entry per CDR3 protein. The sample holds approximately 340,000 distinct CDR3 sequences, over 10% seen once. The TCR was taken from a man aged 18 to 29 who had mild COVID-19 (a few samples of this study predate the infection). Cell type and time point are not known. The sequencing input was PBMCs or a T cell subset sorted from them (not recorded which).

The DNA for the CDR3 is TGCGCCAGCAGAGAAGGGGCCGCCACCGGCACTGAAGCTTTCTTT. It translates to CASREGAATGTEAFF. The chain is built from TRBV5-1 and TRBJ1-1, with D perhaps TRBD1 (5 bases). Germline assignment: CDR1 SGHRS and CDR2 YFSETQ. The CDR3 is 15 amino acids. V lost 5 bases and J 4 bases, leaving 18 bases between the germline ends.